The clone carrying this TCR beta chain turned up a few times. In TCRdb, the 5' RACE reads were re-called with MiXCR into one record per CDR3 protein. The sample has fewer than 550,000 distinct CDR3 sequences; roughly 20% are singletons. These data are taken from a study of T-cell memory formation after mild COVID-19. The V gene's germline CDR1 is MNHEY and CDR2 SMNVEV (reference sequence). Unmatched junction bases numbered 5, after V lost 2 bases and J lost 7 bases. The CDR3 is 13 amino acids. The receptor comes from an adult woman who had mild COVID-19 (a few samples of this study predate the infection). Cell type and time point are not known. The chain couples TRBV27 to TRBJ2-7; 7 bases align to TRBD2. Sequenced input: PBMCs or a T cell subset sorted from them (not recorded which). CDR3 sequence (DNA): TGTGCCAGCAGTTTACGGCGGGAGAGGGAGCAGTACTTC. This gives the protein CASSLRREREQYF.